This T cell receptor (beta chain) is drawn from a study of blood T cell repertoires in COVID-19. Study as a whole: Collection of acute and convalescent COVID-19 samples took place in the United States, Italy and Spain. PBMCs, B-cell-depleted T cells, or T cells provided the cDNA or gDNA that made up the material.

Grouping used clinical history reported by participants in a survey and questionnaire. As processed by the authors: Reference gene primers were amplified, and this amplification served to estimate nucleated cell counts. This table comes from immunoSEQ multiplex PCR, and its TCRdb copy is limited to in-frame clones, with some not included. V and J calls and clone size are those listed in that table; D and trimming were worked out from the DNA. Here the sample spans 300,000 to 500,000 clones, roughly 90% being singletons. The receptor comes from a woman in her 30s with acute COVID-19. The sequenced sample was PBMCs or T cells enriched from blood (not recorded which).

The CDR3 is CSGDGGNYGYTF. The CDR3 DNA is TGCAGCGGGGATGGAGGAAACTATGGCTACACCTTC. This chain joins TRBV29-1 and TRBJ1-2; D gene uncertain. V was clipped by 7 bases and J by 2 bases, with 11 bases between them. This CDR3 has 12 amino acids. The germline CDR1 and CDR2 sequences are SQVTM and ANQGSEA.